This is a list of T cell receptor beta chains from one sample in a study of blood T cell repertoires in COVID-19. Sequencing used immunoSEQ multiplex PCR; TCRdb keeps in-frame clones, though not all of them. The sample lists under 450,000 clones, approximately 80% seen once, with more than 0.95% in the top ten. The specimen sequenced was peripheral blood. Every receptor here comes from a human donor with acute or convalescent COVID-19. The donor label of this sample is uncertain. CDR3s include the opening cysteine and the closing phenylalanine or tryptophan. D genes are given only for firm matches. The size entry is marked missing in some rows and otherwise reads once, few, many or a size class.

d_gene	j_gene	v_gene	abundance	CDR3aa	CDR3nt
-	TRBJ2-2	TRBV9	-	CASRGTTSTGELFF	TGTGCCAGCAGGGGTACGACTAGCACCGGGGAGCTGTTTTTT
-	TRBJ1-5	TRBV4-2	-	CASSQTQQGGGNQPQHF	TGTGCCAGCAGCCAGACTCAACAGGGTGGGGGAAATCAGCCCCAGCATTTT
TRBD1	TRBJ1-4	TRBV2	-	CASRFQGQGREKLFF	TGTGCCAGCAGGTTTCAGGGACAGGGTCGTGAAAAACTGTTTTTT
-	TRBJ2-7	TRBV2	-	CASSASRGSYEQYF	TGTGCCAGCAGTGCCTCTAGGGGATCCTACGAGCAGTACTTC
-	TRBJ1-3	TRBV9	-	CASSVDTGRTGNTIYF	TGTGCCAGCAGCGTAGATACAGGTCGCACTGGAAACACCATATATTTT
TRBD1	TRBJ2-1	TRBV29-1	-	CSVDPTGTRNEQFF	TGCAGCGTTGATCCGACAGGGACCCGCAATGAGCAGTTCTTC
-	TRBJ1-3	TRBV5-1	-	CASSSTGGGGNTIYF	TGCGCCAGCAGCTCCACGGGAGGCGGGGGAAACACCATATATTTT
-	TRBJ2-7	TRBV5-6	-	CASSLRGTDKPYEQYF	TGTGCCAGCAGCTTGAGGGGGACCGACAAGCCCTACGAGCAGTACTTC
-	TRBJ1-1	TRBV5-6	-	CASSQEVNTEAFF	TGTGCCAGCAGCCAAGAGGTGAACACTGAAGCTTTCTTT
-	TRBJ2-1	TRBV5-1	many	CASSPTGQVDVYPPLF	TGCGCCAGCAGCCCCACTGGGCAGGTCGACGTCTACCCGCCCCTCTTC
TRBD2	TRBJ2-6	TRBV2	-	CASSELAGAPVSGANVLTF	TGTGCCAGCAGTGAACTAGCGGGGGCCCCCGTTTCTGGGGCCAACGTCCTGACTTTC
TRBD1	TRBJ1-2	TRBV7-8	-	CASSLVQGIVDYGYTF	TGTGCCAGCAGCTTGGTACAGGGGATCGTTGACTATGGCTACACCTTC
TRBD1	TRBJ1-1	TRBV18	-	CASSSSWTGEAEAFF	TGTGCCAGCTCATCTTCTTGGACAGGGGAGGCTGAAGCTTTCTTT
-	TRBJ2-7	TRBV19	-	CASMGQGSHEQYF	TGTGCCAGTATGGGGCAGGGGAGCCACGAGCAGTACTTC
-	TRBJ2-1	TRBV11-3	-	CASSSLGGRYNEQFF	TGTGCCAGCAGCTCATTAGGGGGTCGTTACAATGAGCAGTTCTTC
-	TRBJ2-7	TRBV7-2	-	CASSLTTYEQYF	TGTGCCAGCAGCTTGACTACCTACGAGCAGTACTTC
TRBD1	TRBJ1-4	TRBV6-5	-	CASRRTGNEKLFF	TGTGCCAGCAGGAGGACAGGAAATGAAAAACTGTTTTTT
TRBD2	TRBJ2-1	TRBV5-1	-	CASSQTTSRGNEQFF	TGCGCCAGCAGCCAGACGACTAGCCGTGGCAATGAGCAGTTCTTC
TRBD2	TRBJ2-2	TRBV24-1	once	CATSQTGTSRGELFF	TGTGCCACCAGTCAGACCGGGACTAGCAGAGGGGAGCTGTTTTTT
TRBD1	TRBJ1-2	TRBV5-1	few	CASSSATGNYGYTF	TGCGCCAGCAGCTCGGCGACAGGGAACTATGGCTACACCTTC
TRBD1	TRBJ1-5	TRBV6-2/TRBV6-3	once	CASSGAGGGSNQPQHF	TGTGCCAGCAGTGGCGCAGGGGGTGGGAGCAATCAGCCCCAGCATTTT
-	TRBJ1-2	TRBV7-8	-	CASSLNRVERGYTF	TGTGCCAGCAGCTTAAACCGGGTAGAACGAGGCTACACCTTC
TRBD1	TRBJ1-1	TRBV5-8	-	CASSLFTGAGHTEAFF	TGTGCCAGCAGCTTGTTTACAGGGGCGGGCCACACTGAAGCTTTCTTT
TRBD1	TRBJ2-3	TRBV24-1	-	CATSDWGQGGSTDTQYF	TGTGCCACCAGTGATTGGGGACAGGGAGGAAGCACAGATACGCAGTATTTT
-	TRBJ1-2	TRBV10-2	once	CASNKQGSGYGYTF	TGCGCCAGCAATAAACAGGGCTCGGGGTATGGCTACACCTTC
TRBD1	TRBJ2-2	TRBV7-9	-	CASSLGQGITGELFF	TGTGCCAGCAGCTTAGGACAGGGAATCACCGGGGAGCTGTTTTTT
TRBD1	TRBJ1-2	TRBV5-1	-	CASSHNSGGGYGYTF	TGCGCCAGCAGCCATAACTCAGGGGGAGGCTATGGCTACACCTTC
-	TRBJ2-5	TRBV5-6	-	CASSQISGETQYF	TGTGCCAGCAGTCAGATATCGGGAGAGACCCAGTACTTC
-	TRBJ2-7	TRBV30	-	CAWSRQGFEQYF	TGTGCCTGGAGTCGTCAGGGATTCGAGCAGTACTTC
TRBD2	TRBJ2-5	TRBV5-1	-	CASSLSGTSAYMGSQYF	TGCGCCAGCAGCTTGTCGGGGACTAGCGCATACATGGGGTCCCAGTACTTC
-	TRBJ1-5	TRBV19	-	CASRPAYNQPQHF	TGTGCCAGTAGGCCTGCCTACAATCAGCCCCAGCATTTT
TRBD1	TRBJ1-1	TRBV6-5	-	CASRPTGVTEAFF	TGTGCCAGCAGACCGACAGGGGTGACTGAAGCTTTCTTT
TRBD2	TRBJ2-2	TRBV5-1	-	CASSLVAGVNTGELFF	TGCGCCAGCAGCTTGGTAGCGGGGGTAAACACCGGGGAGCTGTTTTTT
-	TRBJ2-6	TRBV18	-	CASSPTGSGANVLTF	TGTGCCAGCTCACCTACAGGCTCTGGGGCCAACGTCCTGACTTTC
TRBD2	TRBJ2-2	TRBV18	few	CATQVTGGTGELFF	TGTGCCACCCAAGTTACGGGGGGCACCGGGGAGCTGTTTTTT
TRBD1	TRBJ1-1	TRBV5-1	-	CASSSGQGLLEAFF	TGCGCCAGCAGTAGTGGACAGGGCTTACTTGAAGCTTTCTTT
-	TRBJ2-3	TRBV5-4	once	CASSFGGGIEDTQYF	TGTGCCAGCAGCTTTGGGGGGGGCATTGAAGATACGCAGTATTTT
-	TRBJ2-2	TRBV12-3/TRBV12-4	-	CASSSGTPGELFF	TGTGCCAGCAGCTCCGGGACTCCCGGGGAGCTGTTTTTT
-	TRBJ1-4	TRBV5-1	few	CASSTDGLNEKLFF	TGCGCCAGCAGCACGGACGGACTTAATGAAAAACTGTTTTTT
-	TRBJ2-7	TRBV21-1	-	CASSNETGSYEQYF	TGTGCCAGCAGCAATGAGACGGGATCCTACGAGCAGTACTTC
TRBD2	TRBJ2-7	TRBV7-9	-	CASSSGVTSGGRTYEQYF	TGTGCCAGCAGCTCCGGTGTGACTAGCGGGGGAAGAACTTACGAGCAGTACTTC
-	TRBJ1-1	TRBV6-1	-	CASSEAQGHQSAFF	TGTGCCAGCAGTGAAGCCCAAGGACATCAGTCGGCTTTCTTT
TRBD1	TRBJ1-1	TRBV19	-	CASSHDRVTEAFF	TGTGCCAGTAGTCATGACAGGGTAACTGAAGCTTTCTTT
TRBD2	TRBJ2-5	TRBV5-1	-	CASSQGLAGTETQYF	TGCGCCAGCAGCCAGGGACTAGCGGGGACGGAGACCCAGTACTTC
TRBD1	TRBJ2-1	TRBV19	once	CASSILQTGKYNEQFF	TGTGCCAGTAGTATCCTTCAGACAGGGAAATACAATGAGCAGTTCTTC
-	TRBJ1-2	TRBV6-1	-	CASSEALSTDYGYTF	TGTGCCAGCAGTGAAGCGCTCTCGACAGATTATGGCTACACCTTC
TRBD1	TRBJ1-1	TRBV11-2	few	CASSGRQGTPEAFF	TGTGCCAGCAGCGGACGACAGGGAACGCCTGAAGCTTTCTTT
-	TRBJ2-7	TRBV7-9	-	CASSLSFSHYYEQYF	TGTGCCAGCAGCTTGAGTTTCTCGCACTACTACGAGCAGTACTTC
TRBD2	TRBJ2-1	TRBV28	-	CASSLFSSGAIGEQFF	TGTGCCAGCAGTTTATTCTCTAGCGGGGCCATCGGGGAGCAGTTCTTC
-	TRBJ1-2	TRBV5-1	-	CASRRDTEFNYGYTF	TGCGCCAGCAGACGGGACACCGAATTTAACTATGGCTACACCTTC
-	TRBJ1-3	TRBV9	-	CASSVGMGHEGNTIYF	TGTGCCAGCAGCGTAGGGATGGGGCATGAGGGAAACACCATATATTTT
-	TRBJ1-5	TRBV19	-	CASRDRLYQPQHF	TGTGCCAGTAGAGACAGGCTATATCAGCCCCAGCATTTT
TRBD1	TRBJ2-7	TRBV3-1/TRBV3-2	-	CASSRDRGLFYEQYF	TGTGCCAGCAGCCGGGACAGGGGGCTATTCTACGAGCAGTACTTC
-	TRBJ1-3	TRBV28	once	CASSLLGALGNTIYF	TGTGCCAGCAGTTTGTTGGGGGCTCTTGGAAACACCATATATTTT
-	TRBJ1-4	TRBV27	-	CASSPAYRSTNEKLFF	TGTGCCAGCAGTCCCGCGTACCGATCAACTAATGAAAAACTGTTTTTT
-	TRBJ2-7	TRBV4-1	-	CASSHDRTSYEQYF	TGCGCCAGCAGCCACGACAGGACATCCTACGAGCAGTACTTC
TRBD1	TRBJ2-3	TRBV6-1	-	CASSETDRGLLDTQYF	TGTGCCAGCAGTGAGACCGACAGGGGGCTCTTAGATACGCAGTATTTT
-	TRBJ1-3	TRBV6-5	-	CASSYSGVAGNTIYF	TGTGCCAGCAGTTACTCAGGGGTGGCTGGAAACACCATATATTTT
-	TRBJ2-5	TRBV7-2	few	CASSLEGRGYQETQYF	TGTGCCAGCAGCTTAGAGGGAAGGGGGTACCAAGAGACCCAGTACTTC